These 10 T cell receptor beta chains were sequenced from one sample in a study of regulatory T cells in long-lasting Graves disease. Stated time point: newly diagnosed GD, antithyroid drugs for less than 3 months. Preparation of the TCR library used RNA extracted from PBMCs. In building TCR beta libraries, iRepertoire HTBI primers were used together with Arm-PCR of CDR3 regions. TCRdb re-derived calls from the multiplex PCR reads in MiXCR, one entry per CDR3 protein. The sample lists some 330,000 distinct CDR3 sequences; 12% were seen once. These data are also associated with another study on T cells in Graves' hyperthyroidism and ophthalmopathy.

Specimen: peripheral blood mononuclear cells (PBMCs), collected at new diagnosis, from a patient treated with antithyroid drugs. These receptors were collected from a woman between 18 and 30 years old with Graves disease.

Remarks on this clonotype: A much more abundant neighbour one base away suggests this may be a read error. The V and J genes are TRBV5-1 and TRBJ2-5; the D gene is possibly TRBD2 (5 bases). The end of the DNA aligns better with TRBJ2-1, so the J call may be wrong. This CDR3 is built from 16 residues. In germline, CDR1 is SGHRS, CDR2 YFSETQ. CDR3 sequence (DNA): TGCGCCAGCAGCTTGGCCCAGAGGGCTTCATTTCGGGAGCAGTTCTTC. As protein: CASSLAQRASFREQFF.

This clonotype was found a few times. This sequence joins TRBV5-1 and TRBJ1-2, with D perhaps TRBD1 (5 bases). This CDR3 comprises 14 residues. V was clipped by 4 bases and J by 4 bases, with 14 bases between them. The V gene's germline CDR1 is SGHRS and CDR2 YFSETQ. The CDR3 reads CASSPRGTPYGYTF. CDR3 coding DNA: TGCGCCAGCAGCCCCCGGGGGACCCCCTATGGCTACACCTTC.

This clonotype was seen at least ten times. The genes are TRBV4-2 and TRBJ2-2; no clear D. The ends were cut back, 0 bases at V and 0 bases at J, with 11 bases in the middle. The germline V gene encodes CDR1 LGHNA and CDR2 YNFKEQ. The CDR3 covers 17 residues. In nucleotides, the CDR3 is TGTGCCAGCAGCCAAGACTCGAGGAAACCGAACACCGGGGAGCTGTTTTTT. Protein sequence: CASSQDSRKPNTGELFF.

This clonotype was picked up many times. At one of its ends the junction is not consistent with the germline gene, which may arise from a read error. The chain employs TRBV2 and TRBJ2-7, with a possible D match to TRBD1 (7 bases). Germline-derived CDR1 and CDR2 are SNHLY and FYNNEI. The CDR3 is made up of 13 amino acids. As DNA, the CDR3 is TGTGCCTGCAGGGGGGTTAGCTCCTACGAGCAGTACTTC. This encodes CACRGVSSYEQYF.

This clonotype was seen many times. V gene TRBV28 combines with J gene TRBJ2-3; perhaps D is TRBD1 or TRBD2 (5 bases each). From germline, CDR1 is MDHEN and CDR2 SYDVKM. V lost 6 bases and J lost 0, with 19 bases in between. This CDR3 region has 17 residues. CDR3: CASSLGALGPSTDTQYF. The CDR3 region has the DNA TGTGCCAGCAGCCTCGGGGCTCTCGGCCCTAGCACAGATACGCAGTATTTT.

There are many counts of this clonotype. The chain recombines TRBV28 with TRBJ1-1; perhaps TRBD1 as D (5 bases). The CDR3 runs to 12 residues. Germline V gives CDR1 MDHEN, CDR2 SYDVKM. Trimming shortened V by 5 bases and J by 5 bases, and 9 bases separated the two germline ends. The CDR3 region has the DNA TGTGCCAGCAGTACCAGGGTGACTGAAGCTTTCTTT. Translation gives CASSTRVTEAFF.

This clonotype was seen ten or more times. The V and J genes are TRBV30 and TRBJ1-2; D is uncertain. The V gene lost 3 bases and the J gene lost 0 bases, with 14 bases spanning the gap. Germline V gene data show CDR1 as GTSNPN and CDR2 as SVGIG (reference sequence). There are 15 residues in the CDR3. The CDR3 sequence is CAWSDSSVANYGYTF. The DNA for the CDR3 is TGTGCCTGGAGCGATAGTAGCGTGGCTAACTATGGCTACACCTTC. Looking up the rest from reference TRBV30 and TRBJ1-2 gives the full variable domain: SQTIHQWPATLVQPVGSPLSLECTVEGTSNPNLYWYRQAAGRGLQLLFYSVGIGQISSEVPQNLSASRPQDRQFILSSKKLLLSDSGFYLCAWSDSSVANYGYTFGSGTRLTVV.

This clonotype turned up a few times. The chain joins TRBV10-3 to TRBJ2-7; 7 bases agree with TRBD2. V shed 6 bases, J shed 5 bases, and the junction held 10 bases outside the gene matches. This CDR3 has 14 residues. CDR1 and CDR2 from the germline V gene are ENHRY and SYGVKD. The CDR3 nucleotides are TGTGCCATCAGATCGGCGCGGGAGAAGGACGAGCAGTACTTC. Its translation is CAIRSAREKDEQYF.

This clonotype was counted at least ten times. The CDR3 sequence is CASSLLLISEAFF. CDR3 bases: TGTGCCAGCAGCTTATTGCTAATCTCTGAAGCTTTCTTT. J is TRBJ1-1 and V is TRBV5-5; unclear D gene. Deletions cut 2 bases from V and 6 bases from J, with 11 bases between. Germline CDR1 and CDR2: SGHKS and YYEKEE (reference sequence). The CDR3 has 13 residues.

On this clonotype: A far larger clone lies a single base away; this is likely a read error. Lacking the conserved final phenylalanine or tryptophan, this CDR3 likely reflects a read error. The chain has TRBV6-1 and TRBJ2-1; maybe TRBD1 (6 bases). V dropped 7 bases and J dropped 0 bases, with 13 bases sitting between them. This CDR3 spans 15 amino acids. Germline V gene data show CDR1 as MNHNS and CDR2 as SASEGT. The CDR3 DNA reads as TGTGCCAGCACCCGGGACACCTACTCCTACAATGAGCAGTTCTCC. Translated, it gives CASTRDTYSYNEQFS.